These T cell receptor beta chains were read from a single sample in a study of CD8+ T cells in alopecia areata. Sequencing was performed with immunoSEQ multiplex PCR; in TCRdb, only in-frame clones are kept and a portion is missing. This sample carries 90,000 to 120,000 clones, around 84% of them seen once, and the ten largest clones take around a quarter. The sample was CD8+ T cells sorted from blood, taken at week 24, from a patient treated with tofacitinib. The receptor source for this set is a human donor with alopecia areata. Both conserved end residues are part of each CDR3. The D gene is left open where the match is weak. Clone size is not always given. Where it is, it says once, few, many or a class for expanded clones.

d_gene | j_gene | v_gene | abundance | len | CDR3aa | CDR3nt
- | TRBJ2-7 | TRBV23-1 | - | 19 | CASSQMGTFHSLLGGEQYF | TGCGCCAGCAGTCAAATGGGGACTTTTCATAGCCTGCTAGGGGGCGAGCAGTACTTC
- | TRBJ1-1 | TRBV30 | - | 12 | CAWSFGNGEAFF | TGTGCCTGGAGTTTCGGAAACGGGGAAGCTTTCTTT
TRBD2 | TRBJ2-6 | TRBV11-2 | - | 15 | CASGYGRSGANVLTF | TGTGCCAGCGGATACGGGAGGTCTGGGGCCAACGTCCTGACTTTC
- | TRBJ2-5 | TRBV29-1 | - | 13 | CSVEGGLQETQYF | TGCAGCGTTGAGGGGGGACTGCAAGAGACCCAGTACTTC
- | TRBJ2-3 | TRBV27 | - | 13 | CASSVYSTDTQYF | TGTGCCAGCAGCGTGTATTCAACAGATACGCAGTATTTT
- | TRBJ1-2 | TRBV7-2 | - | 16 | CASSSTILTAYYGYTF | TGTGCCAGCAGCTCCACTATCTTGACAGCCTACTATGGCTACACCTTC
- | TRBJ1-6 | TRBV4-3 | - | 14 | CASSQDMGNSPLHF | TGCGCCAGCAGCCAAGATATGGGGAATTCACCCCTCCACTTT
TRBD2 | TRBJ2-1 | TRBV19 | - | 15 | CASSISASGWNEQFF | TGTGCCAGTAGTATTTCGGCTAGCGGGTGGAATGAGCAGTTCTTC
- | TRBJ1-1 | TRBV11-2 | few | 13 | CASSLGPGEEAFF | TGTGCCAGCAGCTTAGGTCCGGGGGAAGAAGCTTTCTTT
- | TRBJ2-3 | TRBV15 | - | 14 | CATSRVVVEDTQYF | TGTGCCACCAGCAGAGTTGTGGTGGAGGATACGCAGTATTTT
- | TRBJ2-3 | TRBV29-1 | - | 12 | CSVEDPSQTQYF | TGCAGCGTTGAAGATCCCAGTCAAACGCAGTATTTT
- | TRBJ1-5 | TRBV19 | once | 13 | CASSIGVNQPQHF | TGTGCCAGTAGTATTGGGGTCAATCAGCCCCAGCATTTT
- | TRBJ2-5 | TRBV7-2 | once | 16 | CASSLGVGSYQETQYF | TGTGCCAGCAGCTTAGGAGTGGGCAGCTACCAAGAGACCCAGTACTTC
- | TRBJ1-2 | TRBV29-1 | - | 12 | CSVLPGSGGYTF | TGCAGCGTCCTACCCGGTAGTGGTGGCTACACCTTC
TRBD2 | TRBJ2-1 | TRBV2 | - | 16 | CASSETSGSSYNEQFF | TGTGCCAGCAGTGAGACTAGCGGGAGTTCCTACAATGAGCAGTTCTTC
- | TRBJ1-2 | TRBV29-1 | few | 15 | CSVEDPRSLIYGYTF | TGCAGCGTTGAAGATCCCCGCAGTTTAATCTATGGCTACACCTTC
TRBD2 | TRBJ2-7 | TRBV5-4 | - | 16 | CASSLEAGLSSYEQYF | TGTGCCAGCAGCTTGGAGGCGGGACTATCCTCCTACGAGCAGTACTTC
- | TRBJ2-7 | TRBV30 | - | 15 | CAWSVLFGTANEQYF | TGTGCCTGGAGTGTACTGTTCGGGACTGCTAACGAGCAGTACTTC
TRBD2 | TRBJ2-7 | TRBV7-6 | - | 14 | CASSLASGGSEQYF | TGTGCCAGCAGCTTAGCGTCGGGGGGAAGCGAGCAGTACTTC
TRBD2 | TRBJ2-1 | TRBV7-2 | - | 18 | CASSLALGTSPQYNEQFF | TGTGCCAGCAGCTTAGCGCTCGGGACTAGTCCGCAATACAATGAGCAGTTCTTC
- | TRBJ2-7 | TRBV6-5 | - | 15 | CASSYGGGGANEQYF | TGTGCCAGCAGTTACGGCGGCGGAGGGGCCAACGAGCAGTACTTC
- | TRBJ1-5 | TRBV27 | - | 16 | CASSPYLTGGSRAQHF | TGTGCCAGCAGTCCCTATTTGACAGGAGGTTCAAGGGCCCAGCATTTT
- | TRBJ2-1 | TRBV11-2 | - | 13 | CASSFRVGNEQFF | TGTGCCAGCAGCTTTCGGGTCGGCAATGAGCAGTTCTTC
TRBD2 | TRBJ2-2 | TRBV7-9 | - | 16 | CASSVTSGARPGELFF | TGTGCCAGCAGCGTGACTAGCGGGGCCCGCCCCGGGGAGCTGTTTTTT
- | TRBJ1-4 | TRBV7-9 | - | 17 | CASSLAGGDEPEKKLFF | TGTGCCAGCAGCTTAGCAGGAGGTGATGAACCCGAGAAAAAACTGTTTTTT
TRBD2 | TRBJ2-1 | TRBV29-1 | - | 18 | CSVESWLSESGAYNEQFF | TGCAGCGTTGAAAGTTGGCTTTCCGAAAGCGGGGCATACAATGAGCAGTTCTTC
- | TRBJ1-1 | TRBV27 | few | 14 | CASSFSGLTTEAFF | TGTGCCAGCAGTTTTTCCGGGTTAACCACTGAAGCTTTCTTT
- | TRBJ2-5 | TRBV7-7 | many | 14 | CASSSTAFQETQYF | TGTGCTAGCAGCTCCACAGCTTTCCAAGAGACCCAGTACTTC
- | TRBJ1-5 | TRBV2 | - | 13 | CASSESGVQPQHF | TGTGCCAGCAGCGAGTCAGGGGTTCAGCCCCAGCATTTT
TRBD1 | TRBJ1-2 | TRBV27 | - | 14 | CASSLGRGGDGYTF | TGTGCCAGCAGTTTAGGTCGAGGGGGCGATGGCTACACCTTC
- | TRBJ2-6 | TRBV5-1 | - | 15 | CASSLVNSGANVLTF | TGCGCCAGCAGCCTAGTAAACTCTGGGGCCAACGTCCTGACTTTC
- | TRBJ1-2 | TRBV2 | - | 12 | CARSEGANGYTF | TGTGCCAGAAGTGAAGGGGCGAATGGCTACACCTTC
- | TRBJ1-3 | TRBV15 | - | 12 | CATSSEGNTIYF | TGTGCCACCAGCAGTGAGGGAAACACCATATATTTT
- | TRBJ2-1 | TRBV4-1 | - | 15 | CASSRSVRSVNEQFF | TGCGCCAGCAGCAGATCCGTACGCTCCGTCAATGAGCAGTTCTTC
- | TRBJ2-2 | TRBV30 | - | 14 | CAWSVLGFTGELFF | TGTGCCTGGAGTGTACTGGGTTTCACCGGGGAGCTGTTTTTT
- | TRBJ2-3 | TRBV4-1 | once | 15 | CASSQDRLGTDTQYF | TGCGCCAGCAGCCAAGATAGGCTTGGCACAGATACGCAGTATTTT
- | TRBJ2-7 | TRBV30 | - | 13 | CAWIDEGAYEQHF | TGTGCCTGGATTGATGAAGGAGCCTACGAGCAGCACTTC
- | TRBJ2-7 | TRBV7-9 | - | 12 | CASSLESYEQYF | TGTGCCAGCAGCTTAGAGTCCTACGAGCAGTACTTC
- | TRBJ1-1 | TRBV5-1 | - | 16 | CASSPLEHALNTEAFF | TGCGCCAGCAGCCCCCTCGAGCACGCTCTGAACACTGAAGCTTTCTTT
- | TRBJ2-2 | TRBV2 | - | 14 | CASLDPMHTGELFF | TGTGCCAGTCTCGACCCTATGCACACCGGGGAGCTGTTTTTT
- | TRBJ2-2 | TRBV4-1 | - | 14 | CASSQGFDTGELFF | TGCGCCAGCAGCCAGGGTTTCGACACCGGGGAGCTGTTTTTT
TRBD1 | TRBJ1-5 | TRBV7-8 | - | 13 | CASSTRGPQPQHF | TGTGCCAGCAGCACCAGGGGGCCTCAGCCCCAGCATTTT
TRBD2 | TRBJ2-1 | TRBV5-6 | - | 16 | CASSLGSGDSYNEQFF | TGTGCCAGCAGCTTGGGCAGCGGGGACTCCTACAATGAGCAGTTCTTC
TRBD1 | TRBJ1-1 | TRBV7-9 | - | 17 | CASRPTSTGGLSTEAFF | TGTGCCAGCAGACCTACCTCAACAGGGGGTTTATCCACTGAAGCTTTCTTT
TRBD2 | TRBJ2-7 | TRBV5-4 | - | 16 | CASSHSSGGGYYEQYF | TGTGCCAGCAGCCACTCTAGCGGGGGGGGCTACTACGAGCAGTACTTC